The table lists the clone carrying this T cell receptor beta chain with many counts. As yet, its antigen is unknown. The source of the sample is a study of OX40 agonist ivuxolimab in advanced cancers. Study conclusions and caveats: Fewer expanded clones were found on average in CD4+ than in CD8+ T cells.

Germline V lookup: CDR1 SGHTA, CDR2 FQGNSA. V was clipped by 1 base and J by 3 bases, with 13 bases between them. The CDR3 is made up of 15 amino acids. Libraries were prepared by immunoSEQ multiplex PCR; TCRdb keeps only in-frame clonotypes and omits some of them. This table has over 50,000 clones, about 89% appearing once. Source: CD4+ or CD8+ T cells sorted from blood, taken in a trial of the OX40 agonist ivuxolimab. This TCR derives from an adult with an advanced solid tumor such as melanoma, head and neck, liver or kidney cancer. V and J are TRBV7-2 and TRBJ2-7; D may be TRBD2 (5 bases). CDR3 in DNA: TGTGCCAGCAGCTTAGGGGTACGCAGCGGCTACGAGCAGTACTTC. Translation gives CASSLGVRSGYEQYF.